This T cell receptor (beta chain) was observed in a study of T cell responses to AZD1222 COVID-19 vaccine. Whole-study findings and limits: The study reported that nearly half of spike-specific TCRs target unmutated variant regions.

This clone was counted only a few times. What it recognizes is unknown. The CDR3 spans 14 residues. The germline gives CDR1 SEHNR, CDR2 FQNEAQ (reference sequence). The V gene lost 5 bases and the J gene lost 11 bases, with 19 bases spanning the gap. The table came from immunoSEQ multiplex PCR; TCRdb's copy has only in-frame clones and leaves some out. The data show 110,000 or so clones, with roughly 84% seen just once and roughly 15% held by the top ten. Specimen: peripheral blood, collected 28 days after the second AZD1222 dose. The source of this sequence is an adult who received the AZD1222 COVID-19 vaccine. J is TRBJ2-1 and V is TRBV7-9; no definite D call. CDR3 amino acids: CASSPEALNRKQFF. The CDR3 nucleotides read TGTGCCAGCAGCCCCGAGGCACTCAATCGTAAGCAGTTCTTC.